The source of this T cell receptor beta chain is a study of T cells after yellow fever vaccination. Notes on the study in general: Reappearance after the booster was observed for most primary-vaccination clones (about 96% CD4, less than 90% CD8). Repertoires obtained by FACS sorting could include abundant clonotypes that entered as contaminants from the bulk population.

A remark on this clonotype: The antigen is undetermined.

This CDR3 spans 12 amino acids. CDR1 is SNHLY and CDR2 is FYNNEI in the germline V gene. The V and J ends lost 7 bases and 4 bases respectively, with 11 bases between them. TCRdb used MiXCR to reprocess the 5' RACE reads, holding one entry per CDR3 protein. The repertoire includes roughly 500,000 distinct CDR3 sequences, under 25% of them detected once, and 14% sits in the top ten. The J gene is TRBJ2-7, the V gene TRBV2, with D maybe TRBD1 (5 bases). This receptor was obtained from a man aged 30-40 years who received the YFV17D yellow fever vaccine. The specimen comprised PBMCs, sampled 15 days after the yellow fever booster vaccination. The CDR3 sequence: CASKDNRYEQYF. The CDR3 DNA follows: TGTGCCAGCAAGGACAACCGATACGAGCAGTACTTC.